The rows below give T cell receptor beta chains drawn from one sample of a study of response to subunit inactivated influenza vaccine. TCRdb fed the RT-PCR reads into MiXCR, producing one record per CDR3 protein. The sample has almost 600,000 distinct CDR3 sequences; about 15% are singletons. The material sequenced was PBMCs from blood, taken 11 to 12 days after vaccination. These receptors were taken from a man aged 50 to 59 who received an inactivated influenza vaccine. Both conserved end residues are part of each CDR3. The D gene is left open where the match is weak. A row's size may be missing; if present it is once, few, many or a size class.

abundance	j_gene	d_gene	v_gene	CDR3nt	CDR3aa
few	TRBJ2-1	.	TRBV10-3	TGTGCCATCGGGGAGTATTCGAGCTCCTACAATGAGCAGTTCTTC	CAIGEYSSSYNEQFF
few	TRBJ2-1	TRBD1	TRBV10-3	TGTGCCATCAGTAAATCCGGGACAGCCTACAATGAGCAGTTCTTC	CAISKSGTAYNEQFF
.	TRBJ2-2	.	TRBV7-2	TGTGCCAGCAGCTCGCGGGGGACAATCCCCTCCGGGGAGCTGTTTTTT	CASSSRGTIPSGELFF
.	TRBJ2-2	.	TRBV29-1	TGCAGCGTACGCCGGGACTCAGGCACCGGGGAGCTGTTTTTT	CSVRRDSGTGELFF
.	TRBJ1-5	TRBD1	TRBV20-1	TGCAGTGCTACCGGATTACTCGGACAGGTCCGCAATCAGCCCCAGCATTTT	CSATGLLGQVRNQPQHF
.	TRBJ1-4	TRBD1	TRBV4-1	TGCGCCAGCAGCCCACCGGGACAGGGGGGACCTCGTAATGCAACTAATGAAAAACTGTTTTTT	CASSPPGQGGPRNATNEKLFF
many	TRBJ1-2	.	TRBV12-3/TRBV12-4	TGTGCCAGCACAAACCCAGGGGCACTAGGCTACACCTTC	CASTNPGALGYTF
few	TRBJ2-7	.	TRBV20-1	TGCAGTGCTAGAAACCCCTCCTACGAGCAGTACTTC	CSARNPSYEQYF
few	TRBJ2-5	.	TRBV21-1	TGTGCCAGCAGCACCAGTTGTCCCGGGACAGGGGGCGAAGAGACCCAGTACTTC	CASSTSCPGTGGEETQYF
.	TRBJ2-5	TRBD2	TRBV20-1	TGCAGTGCGCTAGCGGGAGAACAAGAGACCCAGTACTTC	CSALAGEQETQYF
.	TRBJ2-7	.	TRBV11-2	TGTGCCAGCAGCTCGCTCCTTGGACAGACCTACGAGCAGTACTTC	CASSSLLGQTYEQYF
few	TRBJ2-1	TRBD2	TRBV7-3	TGTGCCAGCAGCTTATACGGCGGGAGGGGTCTCAATGAGCAGTTCTTC	CASSLYGGRGLNEQFF
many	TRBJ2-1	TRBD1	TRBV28	TGTGCCAGCAGTTTAGGAAGGGGGCCCCTGAGCAATGAGCAGTTCTTC	CASSLGRGPLSNEQFF
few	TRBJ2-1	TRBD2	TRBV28	TGTGCCAGCAGTTTACGCCCGGGACTAGGTGAAGTGGAGCAGTTCTTC	CASSLRPGLGEVEQFF
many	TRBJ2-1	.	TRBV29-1	TGCAGCGTTGATGGGTGGGAGGTGTCGAATGAGCAGTTCTTC	CSVDGWEVSNEQFF
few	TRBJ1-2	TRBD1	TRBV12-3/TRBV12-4	TGTGCCAGCAGCCGACAGGGGGCATATTATGGCTACACCTTC	CASSRQGAYYGYTF